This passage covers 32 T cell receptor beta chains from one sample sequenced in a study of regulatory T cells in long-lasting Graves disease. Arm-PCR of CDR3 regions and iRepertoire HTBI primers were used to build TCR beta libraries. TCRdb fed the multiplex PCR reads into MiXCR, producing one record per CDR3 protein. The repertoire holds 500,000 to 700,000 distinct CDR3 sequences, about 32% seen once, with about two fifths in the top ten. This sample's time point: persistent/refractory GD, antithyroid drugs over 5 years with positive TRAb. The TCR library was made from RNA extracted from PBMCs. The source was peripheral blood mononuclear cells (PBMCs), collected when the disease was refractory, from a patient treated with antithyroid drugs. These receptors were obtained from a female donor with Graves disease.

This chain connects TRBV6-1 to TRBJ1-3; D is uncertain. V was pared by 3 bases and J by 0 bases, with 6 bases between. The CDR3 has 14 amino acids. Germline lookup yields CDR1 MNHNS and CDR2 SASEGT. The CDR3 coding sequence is TGTGCCAGCAGTGAGGGGAGCTCTGGAAACACCATATATTTT. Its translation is CASSEGSSGNTIYF.

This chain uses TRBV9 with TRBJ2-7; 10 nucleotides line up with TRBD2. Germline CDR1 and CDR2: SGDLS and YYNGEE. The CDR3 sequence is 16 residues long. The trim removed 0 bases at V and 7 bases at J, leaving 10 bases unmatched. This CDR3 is CASSVGVSGRGLEQYF. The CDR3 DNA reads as TGTGCCAGCAGCGTAGGAGTCAGCGGGAGGGGTTTGGAGCAGTACTTC.

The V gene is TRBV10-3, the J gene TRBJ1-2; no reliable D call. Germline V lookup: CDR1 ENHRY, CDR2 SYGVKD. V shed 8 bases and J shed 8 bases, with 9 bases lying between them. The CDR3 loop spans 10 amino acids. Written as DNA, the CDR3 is TGTGCCATCTTCGGGAACGGCTACACCTTC. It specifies CAIFGNGYTF.

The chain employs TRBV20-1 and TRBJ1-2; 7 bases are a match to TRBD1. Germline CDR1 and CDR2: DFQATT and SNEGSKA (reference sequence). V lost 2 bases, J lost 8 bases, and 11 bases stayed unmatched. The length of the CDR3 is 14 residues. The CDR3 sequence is CSARPGQVASGYTF. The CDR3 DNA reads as TGCAGTGCTAGACCCGGACAGGTAGCTAGCGGCTACACCTTC.

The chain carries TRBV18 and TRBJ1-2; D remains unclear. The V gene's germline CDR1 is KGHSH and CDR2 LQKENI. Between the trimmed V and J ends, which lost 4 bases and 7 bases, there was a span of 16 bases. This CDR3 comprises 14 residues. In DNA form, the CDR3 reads TGTGCCAGCTCACAGGGAATTGAACGGAGTGGCTACACCTTC. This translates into CASSQGIERSGYTF.

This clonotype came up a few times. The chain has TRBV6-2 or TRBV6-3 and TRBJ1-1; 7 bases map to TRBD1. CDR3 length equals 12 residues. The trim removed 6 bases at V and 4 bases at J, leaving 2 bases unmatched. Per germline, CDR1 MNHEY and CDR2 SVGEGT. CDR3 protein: CASRTGSTEAFF. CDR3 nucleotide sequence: TGTGCCAGCAGGACAGGGAGCACTGAAGCTTTCTTT.

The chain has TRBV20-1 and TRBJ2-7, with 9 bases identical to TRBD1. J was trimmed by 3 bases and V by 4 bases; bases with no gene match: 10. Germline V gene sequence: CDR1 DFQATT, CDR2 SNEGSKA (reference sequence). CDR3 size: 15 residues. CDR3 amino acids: CSAIPGDRVRYEQYF. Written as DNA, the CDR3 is TGCAGTGCTATTCCCGGGGACAGGGTACGCTACGAGCAGTACTTC.

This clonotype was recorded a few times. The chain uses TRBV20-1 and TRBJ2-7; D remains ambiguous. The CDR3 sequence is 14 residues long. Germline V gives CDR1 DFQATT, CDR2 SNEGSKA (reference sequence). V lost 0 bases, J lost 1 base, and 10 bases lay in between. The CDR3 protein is CSARDPDRSYEQYF. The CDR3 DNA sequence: TGCAGTGCTAGAGATCCCGACCGGTCCTACGAGCAGTACTTC.

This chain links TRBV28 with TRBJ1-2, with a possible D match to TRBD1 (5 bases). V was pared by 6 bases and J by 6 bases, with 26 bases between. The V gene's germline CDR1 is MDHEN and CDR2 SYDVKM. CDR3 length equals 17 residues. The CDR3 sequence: CASSQDRGHNVENGYTF. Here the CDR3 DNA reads TGTGCCAGCAGCCAAGATCGAGGACATAACGTGGAGAATGGCTACACCTTC.

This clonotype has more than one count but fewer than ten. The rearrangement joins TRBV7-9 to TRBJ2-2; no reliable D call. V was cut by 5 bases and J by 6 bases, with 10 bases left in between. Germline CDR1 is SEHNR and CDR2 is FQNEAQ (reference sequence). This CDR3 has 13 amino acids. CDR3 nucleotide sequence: TGTGCCAGCAGCCAAAGCCGGCCCGGGGAGCTGTTTTTT. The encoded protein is CASSQSRPGELFF.

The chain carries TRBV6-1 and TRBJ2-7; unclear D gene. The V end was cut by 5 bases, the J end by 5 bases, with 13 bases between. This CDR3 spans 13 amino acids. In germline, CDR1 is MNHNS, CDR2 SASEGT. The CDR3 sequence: CASSHPSRDEQYF. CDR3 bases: TGTGCCAGCAGTCACCCCTCTCGGGACGAGCAGTACTTC.

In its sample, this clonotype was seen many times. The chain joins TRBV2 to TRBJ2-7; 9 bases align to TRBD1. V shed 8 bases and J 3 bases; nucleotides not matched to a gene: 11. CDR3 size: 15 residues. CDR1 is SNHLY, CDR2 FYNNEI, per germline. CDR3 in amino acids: CASVWTGAKGYEQYF. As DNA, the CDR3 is TGTGCCAGCGTTTGGACAGGGGCTAAGGGCTACGAGCAGTACTTC.

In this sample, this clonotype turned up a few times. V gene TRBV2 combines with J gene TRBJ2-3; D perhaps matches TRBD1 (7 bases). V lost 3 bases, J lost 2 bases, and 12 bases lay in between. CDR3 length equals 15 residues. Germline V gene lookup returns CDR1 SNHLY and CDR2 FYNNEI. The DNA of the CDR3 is TGTGCCAGCAGTGACGGAGGGGGCAACACAGATACGCAGTATTTT. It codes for CASSDGGGNTDTQYF.

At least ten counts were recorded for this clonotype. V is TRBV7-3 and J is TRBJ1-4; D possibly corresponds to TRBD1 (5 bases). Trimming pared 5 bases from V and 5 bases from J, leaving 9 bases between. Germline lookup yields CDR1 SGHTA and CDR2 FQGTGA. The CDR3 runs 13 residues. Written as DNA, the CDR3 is TGTGCCAGCAGCGCAGGGTCAAATGAAAAACTGTTTTTT. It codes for CASSAGSNEKLFF.

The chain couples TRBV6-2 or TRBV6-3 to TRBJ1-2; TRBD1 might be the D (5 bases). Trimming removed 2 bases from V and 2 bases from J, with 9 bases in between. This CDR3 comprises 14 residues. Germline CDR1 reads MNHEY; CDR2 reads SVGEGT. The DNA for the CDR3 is TGTGCCAGCAGTTACAGGGGCCTAAACTATGGCTACACCTTC. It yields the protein CASSYRGLNYGYTF.

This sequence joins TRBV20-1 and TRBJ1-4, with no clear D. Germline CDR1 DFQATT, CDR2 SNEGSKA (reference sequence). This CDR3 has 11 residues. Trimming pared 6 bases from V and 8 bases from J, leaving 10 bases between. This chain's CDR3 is CSALGPEKLFF. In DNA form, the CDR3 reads TGCAGTGCGCTTGGACCCGAAAAACTGTTTTTT.

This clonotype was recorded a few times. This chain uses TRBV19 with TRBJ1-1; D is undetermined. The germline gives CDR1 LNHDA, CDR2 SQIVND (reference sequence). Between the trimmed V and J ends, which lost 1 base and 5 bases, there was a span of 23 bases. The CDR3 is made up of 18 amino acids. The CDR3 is CASSIGAGSERLNTEAFF. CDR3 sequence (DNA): TGTGCCAGTAGTATAGGCGCCGGTTCTGAGAGGCTTAATACTGAAGCTTTCTTT. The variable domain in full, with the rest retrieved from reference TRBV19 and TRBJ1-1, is DGGITQSPKYLFRKEGQNVTLSCEQNLNHDAMYWYRQDPGQGLRLIYYSQIVNDFQKGDIAEGYSVSREKKESFPLTVTSAQKNPTAFYLCASSIGAGSERLNTEAFFGQGTRLTVV.

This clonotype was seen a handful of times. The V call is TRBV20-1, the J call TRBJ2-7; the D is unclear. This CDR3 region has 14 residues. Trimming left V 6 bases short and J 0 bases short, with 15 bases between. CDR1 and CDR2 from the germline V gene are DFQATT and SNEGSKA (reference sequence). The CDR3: CSALAQDVSYEQYF. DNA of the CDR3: TGCAGTGCGCTGGCCCAGGACGTCTCCTACGAGCAGTACTTC.

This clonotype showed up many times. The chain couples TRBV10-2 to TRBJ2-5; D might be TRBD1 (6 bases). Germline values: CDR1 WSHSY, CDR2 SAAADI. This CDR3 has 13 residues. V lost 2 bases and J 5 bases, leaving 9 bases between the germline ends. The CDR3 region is CASSEARGETQYF. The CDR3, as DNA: TGCGCCAGCAGTGAGGCTAGGGGGGAGACCCAGTACTTC.

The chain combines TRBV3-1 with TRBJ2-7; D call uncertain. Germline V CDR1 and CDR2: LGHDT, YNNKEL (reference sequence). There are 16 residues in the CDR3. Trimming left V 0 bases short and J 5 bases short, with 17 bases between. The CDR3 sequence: CASSQDSASQSNEQYF. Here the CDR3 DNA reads TGTGCCAGCAGCCAAGATTCTGCCAGCCAAAGCAACGAGCAGTACTTC.

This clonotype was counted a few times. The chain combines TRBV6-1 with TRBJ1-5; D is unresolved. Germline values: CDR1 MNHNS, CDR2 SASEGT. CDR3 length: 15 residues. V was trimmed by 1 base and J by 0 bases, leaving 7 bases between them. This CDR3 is CASSEGAFSNQPQHF. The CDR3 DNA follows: TGTGCCAGCAGTGAAGGTGCGTTTAGCAATCAGCCCCAGCATTTT.

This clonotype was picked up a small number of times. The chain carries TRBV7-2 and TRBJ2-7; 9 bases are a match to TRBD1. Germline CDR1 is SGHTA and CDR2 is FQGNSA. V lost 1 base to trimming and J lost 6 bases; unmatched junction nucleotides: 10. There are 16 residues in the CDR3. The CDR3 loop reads CASSLGLGQGRFEQYF. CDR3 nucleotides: TGTGCCAGCAGCTTAGGTTTGGGACAGGGTCGGTTCGAGCAGTACTTC.

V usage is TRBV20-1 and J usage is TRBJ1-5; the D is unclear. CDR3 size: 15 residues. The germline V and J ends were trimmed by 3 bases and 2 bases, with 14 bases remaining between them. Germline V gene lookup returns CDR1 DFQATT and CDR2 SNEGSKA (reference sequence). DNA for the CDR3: TGCAGTGCTAGCAACCACGGGGAGCGCAATCAGCCCCAGCATTTT. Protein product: CSASNHGERNQPQHF.

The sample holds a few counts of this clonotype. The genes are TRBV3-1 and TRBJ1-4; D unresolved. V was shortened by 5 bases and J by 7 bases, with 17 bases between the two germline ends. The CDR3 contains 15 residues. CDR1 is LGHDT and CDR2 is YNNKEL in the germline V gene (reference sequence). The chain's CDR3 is CASSFRTVAGEKLFF. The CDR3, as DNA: TGTGCCAGCAGCTTCCGGACGGTCGCGGGTGAAAAACTGTTTTTT. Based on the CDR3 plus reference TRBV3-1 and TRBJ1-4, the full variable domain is DTAVSQTPKYLVTQMGNDKSIKCEQNLGHDTMYWYKQDSKKFLKIMFSYNNKELIINETVPNRFSPKSPDKAHLNLHINSLELGDSAVYFCASSFRTVAGEKLFFGSGTQLSVL.

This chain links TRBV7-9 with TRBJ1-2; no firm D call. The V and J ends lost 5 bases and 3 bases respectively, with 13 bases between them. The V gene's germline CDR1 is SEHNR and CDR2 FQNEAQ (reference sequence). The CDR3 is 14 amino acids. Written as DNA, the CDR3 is TGTGCCAGCAGCCCCTCGGGTTTCGACTATGGCTACACCTTC. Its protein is CASSPSGFDYGYTF.

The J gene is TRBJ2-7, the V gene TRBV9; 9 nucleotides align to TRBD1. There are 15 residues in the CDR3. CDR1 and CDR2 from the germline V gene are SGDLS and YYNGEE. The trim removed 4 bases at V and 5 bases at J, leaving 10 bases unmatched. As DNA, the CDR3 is TGTGCCAGCAGCACATCGACGGGACAGGGTGACGAGCAGTACTTC. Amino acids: CASSTSTGQGDEQYF.

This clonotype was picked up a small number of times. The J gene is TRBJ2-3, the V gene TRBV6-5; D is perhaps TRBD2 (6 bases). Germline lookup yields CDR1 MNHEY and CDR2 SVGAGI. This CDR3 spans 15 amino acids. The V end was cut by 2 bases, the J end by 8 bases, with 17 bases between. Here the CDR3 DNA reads TGTGCCAGCAGTTACCCGGGACTCCCCTCAACTACGCAGTATTTT. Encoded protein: CASSYPGLPSTTQYF.

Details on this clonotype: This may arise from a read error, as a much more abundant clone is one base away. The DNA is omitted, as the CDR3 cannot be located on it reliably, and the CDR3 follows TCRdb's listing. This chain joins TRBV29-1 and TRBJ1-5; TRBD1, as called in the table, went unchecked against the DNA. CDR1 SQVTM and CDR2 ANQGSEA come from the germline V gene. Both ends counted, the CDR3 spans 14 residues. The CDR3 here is CSVGTGIANQPRHF.

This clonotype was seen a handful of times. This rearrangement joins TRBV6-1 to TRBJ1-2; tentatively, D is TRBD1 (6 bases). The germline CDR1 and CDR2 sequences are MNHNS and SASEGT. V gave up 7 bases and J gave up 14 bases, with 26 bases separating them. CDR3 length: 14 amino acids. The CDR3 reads CASKPSTRPTGATF. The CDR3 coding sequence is TGTGCCAGCAAACCCTCAACTAGGCCGACAGGAGCTACCTTC.

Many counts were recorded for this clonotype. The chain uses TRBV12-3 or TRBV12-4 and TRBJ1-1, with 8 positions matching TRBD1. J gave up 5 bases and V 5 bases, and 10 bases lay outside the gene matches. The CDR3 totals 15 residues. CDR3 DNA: TGTGCCAGCAGTGCCGGACAGGGATTTTGGACTGAAGCTTTCTTT. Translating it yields CASSAGQGFWTEAFF.

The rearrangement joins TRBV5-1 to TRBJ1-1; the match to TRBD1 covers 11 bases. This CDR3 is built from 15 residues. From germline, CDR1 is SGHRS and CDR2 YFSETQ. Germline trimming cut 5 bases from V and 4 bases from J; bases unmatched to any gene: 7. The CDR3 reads CASSGQGARGTEAFF. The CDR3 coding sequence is TGCGCCAGCAGTGGACAGGGGGCTCGGGGCACTGAAGCTTTCTTT.

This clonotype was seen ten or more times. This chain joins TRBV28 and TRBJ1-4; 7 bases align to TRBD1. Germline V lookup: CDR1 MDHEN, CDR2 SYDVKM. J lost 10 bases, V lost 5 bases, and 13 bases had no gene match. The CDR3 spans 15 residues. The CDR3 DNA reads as TGTGCCAGCAGTCAAGGAGGGACAGACGTTCCAAAACTGTTTTTT. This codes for CASSQGGTDVPKLFF.